The clone carrying this TCR beta chain was counted only a few times. Antigen unknown. This specimen comes from a study of cytomegalovirus exposure and HLA in healthy donors. Whole-study findings and limits: TCR beta sequences numbering under 20,000 were associated with HLA alleles at 0.05 false discovery rate in a later analysis.

The PCR was carried out with 60 Vbeta primers and 13 Jbeta primers. The protocol was immunoSEQ multiplex PCR, while the TCRdb copy is restricted to in-frame clones and leaves out a portion. The repertoire holds 100,000 to 150,000 clones, with about four fifths as singletons. This TCR was sampled from a woman aged 55-70 years in good health and CMV-seropositive. Sample: PBMCs.

CDR3 nucleotide sequence: TGTGCCAGCAGCTTATGGGGCCTCGGGGGACGCTCCTACGAGCAGTACTTC. Its protein is CASSLWGLGGRSYEQYF. The chain uses TRBV7-2 and TRBJ2-7; possibly TRBD2 for D (6 bases). The CDR3 length is 17 residues. Germline V gene sequence: CDR1 SGHTA, CDR2 FQGNSA. V dropped 2 bases and J dropped 0 bases, with 17 bases sitting between them.